These T cell receptor beta chains were read from a single sample in a study of T cell responses to AZD1222 COVID-19 vaccine. Profiling relied on immunoSEQ multiplex PCR, and the TCRdb table lists in-frame clones only, not all of them. Of 180,000 or so clones in the sample, 70% to 90% were seen once. The sample consisted of peripheral blood, taken on day 0 of AZD1222 vaccination. The receptors shown here come from an adult in good health. CDR3s include the opening cysteine and the closing phenylalanine or tryptophan. Each record gives: J gene, D gene, clone size, V gene, CDR3 DNA, CDR3 protein. A D gene is named only where the DNA matches it firmly. Clone size is given for some rows only: seen once, a few or many times, or a class if the clone is expanded.

>TRBJ1-1|.|.|TRBV2
TGTGCCAGCAGTGGACGGCAGAGTAACACTGAAGCTTTCTTT
CASSGRQSNTEAFF
>TRBJ2-3|TRBD1|.|TRBV5-1
TGCGCCAGCAGCTTTGGGTCACGGACAGGGGGAGATACGCAGTATTTT
CASSFGSRTGGDTQYF
>TRBJ2-2|.|.|TRBV7-8
TGTGCCAGCAGCTTAGAGAGAGTGGGGGCCGGGGAGCTGTTTTTT
CASSLERVGAGELFF
>TRBJ2-3|.|.|TRBV28
TGTGCCAGCAGTTTATCGCAGCGGGTCGCTCAGTATTTT
CASSLSQRVAQYF
>TRBJ2-1|.|.|TRBV7-6
TGTGCCAGCAGTGGGATTGCCCCCAATGAGCAGTTCTTC
CASSGIAPNEQFF
>TRBJ1-1|.|.|TRBV5-1
TGCGCCAGCAGCTTATTACCGGTGAACACTGAAGCTTTCTTT
CASSLLPVNTEAFF
>TRBJ1-5|.|.|TRBV3-1/TRBV3-2
TGTGCCAGCAGCCAAGGGGCGGGGAGCAATCAGCCCCAGCATTTT
CASSQGAGSNQPQHF
>TRBJ1-3|.|.|TRBV5-5
TGTGCCAGCAGCTTGGTTAGGGAGAACTCTGGAAACACCATATATTTT
CASSLVRENSGNTIYF
>TRBJ1-2|.|.|TRBV28
TGTGCCAGCAGTTTATCGAATGGCTACACCTTC
CASSLSNGYTF
>TRBJ2-1|TRBD2|.|TRBV5-5
TGTGCCAGCAGACCGGGTCTAGCGGATTACAATGAGCAGTTCTTC
CASRPGLADYNEQFF
>TRBJ1-6|.|.|TRBV30
TGTGCCTGGAGTGTAGGGGCCAGGTCTAATTCACCCCTCCACTTT
CAWSVGARSNSPLHF
>TRBJ2-3|TRBD2|.|TRBV10-1
TGCGCCAGCAGTGAACGGGGAGGGGATACGCAGTATTTT
CASSERGGDTQYF
>TRBJ2-7|TRBD2|.|TRBV11-2
TGTGCCAGCAGCTTAGATGGTCTGGCGGGAGGCACCTACGAGCAGTACTTC
CASSLDGLAGGTYEQYF
>TRBJ2-1|TRBD2|.|TRBV4-2
TGTGCCAGCAGCCAAGGGGATAGCGGGAGCAGGGATGAGCAGTTCTTC
CASSQGDSGSRDEQFF
>TRBJ2-3|TRBD1|.|TRBV5-1
TGCGCCAGCAGCTTACGGACAGGGCCAGATACGCAGTATTTT
CASSLRTGPDTQYF
>TRBJ1-2|TRBD1|.|TRBV18
TGTGCCAGCTCACCAGGACAGGAAAGAATTAACTATGGCTACACCTTC
CASSPGQERINYGYTF
>TRBJ2-7|TRBD2|.|TRBV13
TGTGCCAGCAGCCCCCCTTCAGGACTAGCGGACCACTACGAGCAGTACTTC
CASSPPSGLADHYEQYF
>TRBJ2-1|TRBD2|few|TRBV19
TGTGCCAGTAGTGCGACGGGACTAGCGGGAGTCAATGAGCAGTTCTTC
CASSATGLAGVNEQFF
>TRBJ1-1|TRBD1|.|TRBV5-1
TGCGCCAGCAGCGCCCGACAGGGTGGCCTCGGCACTGAAGCTTTCTTT
CASSARQGGLGTEAFF
>TRBJ1-1|TRBD1|.|TRBV10-1
TGCGCCACCCGACGAGGACAGGGCGACACTGAAGCTTTCTTT
CATRRGQGDTEAFF
>TRBJ2-1|.|few|TRBV28
TGTGCCAGCAGTCATAATGAGCAGTTCTTC
CASSHNEQFF
>TRBJ1-4|.|.|TRBV19
TGTGCCACCACTACGGGGGCGACTTCAACTAATGAAAAACTGTTTTTT
CATTTGATSTNEKLFF
>TRBJ1-2|.|.|TRBV6-6
TGTGCCAGCAGTTCCGACGGCTACACCTTC
CASSSDGYTF
>TRBJ2-4|.|.|TRBV3-1/TRBV3-2
TGTGCCAGCAGCCGACTGAAAAACATTCAGTACTTC
CASSRLKNIQYF
>TRBJ1-2|.|.|TRBV5-1
TGCGCCAGCAGCATCCCGGCAGGGGTCGATGGCTACACCTTC
CASSIPAGVDGYTF
>TRBJ1-3|.|.|TRBV7-8
TGTGCCAGCAGCTCGAACTCTGGAAACACCATATATTTT
CASSSNSGNTIYF
>TRBJ2-2|TRBD2|.|TRBV5-4
TGTGCCAGCAGCGCACGGGACGGGAGGACCGGGGAGCTGTTTTTT
CASSARDGRTGELFF
>TRBJ1-5|.|.|TRBV6-2/TRBV6-3
TGTGCCAGCAGTTACTCTCGTAGGGACACGACAGCAAGCAATCAGCCCCAGCATTTT
CASSYSRRDTTASNQPQHF
>TRBJ1-6|.|.|TRBV7-9
TGTGCCAGCAGTGCAAGAGTGGCACCCCTCCACTTT
CASSARVAPLHF
>TRBJ2-2|.|many|TRBV29-1
TGCAGCGTCGAAAAAGGGGTGCGGACCGGGGAGCTGTTTTTT
CSVEKGVRTGELFF
>TRBJ2-5|.|.|TRBV5-1
TGCGCCAGCAGCTTGGCCACGGTTGGGGAGACCCAGTACTTC
CASSLATVGETQYF
>TRBJ1-2|.|once|TRBV29-1
TGCAGCGTTCCGAGGGTGCCCTATGGCTACACCTTC
CSVPRVPYGYTF
>TRBJ2-1|.|.|TRBV28
TGTGCCAGCAGAGGACCCCAGGAATACAATGAGCAGTTCTTC
CASRGPQEYNEQFF
>TRBJ1-4|TRBD1|.|TRBV28
TGTGCCAGCAGTTACGGACAGGGGGCCGGTGAAAAACTGTTTTTT
CASSYGQGAGEKLFF
>TRBJ2-1|.|.|TRBV11-3
TGTGCCAGCAGCTTAGACCCTCAAATCAGTACCGGCTCCTACAATGAGCAGTTCTTC
CASSLDPQISTGSYNEQFF
>TRBJ1-2|.|.|TRBV19
TGTGCCAGTACTCAATTAAAGAGGCGGCCCCCTAACTATGGCTACACCTTC
CASTQLKRRPPNYGYTF
>TRBJ1-5|.|.|TRBV20-1
TGCAGTGCTAGTGACCTTAGGCAGGTGATCCAGCCCCAGCATTTT
CSASDLRQVIQPQHF
>TRBJ2-3|.|few|TRBV7-2
TGTGCCAGCAGCTACCAAGTGGGGGATACGCAGTATTTT
CASSYQVGDTQYF
>TRBJ1-5|.|.|TRBV7-8
TGTGCCAGCAGCTTAGTAGGGGCAGGGAACAATCAGCCCCAGCATTTT
CASSLVGAGNNQPQHF
>TRBJ1-2|.|.|TRBV27
TGTGCCAGCAGTTTATCTTCTGGTTACGGTAGCTATGGCTACACCTTC
CASSLSSGYGSYGYTF
>TRBJ1-2|TRBD1|.|TRBV10-2
TGCGCCAGCAGGTCCGGGACAGGGGGCAATGGCTACACCTTC
CASRSGTGGNGYTF
>TRBJ2-3|TRBD2|.|TRBV7-9
TGTGCCAGCGTGGCTAGCGGGGCAGATACGCAGTATTTT
CASVASGADTQYF
>TRBJ2-3|.|.|TRBV9
TGTGCCAGCAGCGTCAATGGTCCCCCGCAGTATTTT
CASSVNGPPQYF
>TRBJ2-7|TRBD2|.|TRBV6-5
TGTGCCAGCAGTCCGGGGGGGTCTAGAGAGCAGTACTTC
CASSPGGSREQYF
>TRBJ1-2|.|.|TRBV12-3/TRBV12-4
TGTGCCAGCAGTTTTCGGAGCTATGGCTACACCTTC
CASSFRSYGYTF
>TRBJ1-2|.|.|TRBV7-2
TGTGCCAGCAGCTCCCAGGGGCTAGGCTACACCTTC
CASSSQGLGYTF
>TRBJ1-3|.|.|TRBV11-2
TGTGCCAGCAGCTTAAGTACGGGTGGAAACACCATATATTTT
CASSLSTGGNTIYF
>TRBJ1-4|.|.|TRBV6-5
TGTGCCAGCAGTTCAGAGGGACTTTTGGGAAAACTGTTTTTT
CASSSEGLLGKLFF
>TRBJ2-1|TRBD2|.|TRBV19
TGTGCCAGTAGTATTCCGGGGGGCTCCTACAATGAGCAGTTCTTC
CASSIPGGSYNEQFF
>TRBJ1-5|.|.|TRBV2
TGTGCCAGCAGTGAATTGGTTATCGTTCGGGGGACACAGCCCCAGCATTTT
CASSELVIVRGTQPQHF
>TRBJ2-1|.|.|TRBV19
TGTGCCAGTAAGCTAAGGGGGGAGAGCTACAATGAGCAGTTCTTC
CASKLRGESYNEQFF
>TRBJ1-1|TRBD1|.|TRBV9
TGTGCCAGCAGCCCTCGACAGGGAGAGAACACTGAAGCTTTCTTT
CASSPRQGENTEAFF